Sequencing of this TCR beta chain was carried out in a study of T-cell memory formation after mild COVID-19. Findings and caveats of the study: The finding that pre-infection memory included some responding clones suggested that cross-reactive memory joined. There was no confirmation that second-wave clones peaking on day 37 were SARS-CoV-2 specific.

5'RACE with constant-segment primers built TCRalpha and TCRbeta cDNA libraries with UMIs. In TCRdb, the 5' RACE reads were re-called with MiXCR into one record per CDR3 protein. This table holds 250,000 to 300,000 distinct CDR3 sequences, 15% to 20% found once. With respect to this clonotype: Its antigen is not known.

The source of this sequence is a man between 18 and 29 years old who had mild COVID-19 (a few samples of this study predate the infection). Cell type and time point are not known. What was sequenced was PBMCs or a T cell subset sorted from them (not recorded which).

CDR3 in amino acids: CAISESSGGLAADTQYF. For the CDR3, the DNA is TGTGCCATCAGTGAGTCCTCAGGTGGGCTAGCTGCCGATACGCAGTATTTT. The chain carries TRBV10-3 and TRBJ2-3, with D possibly being TRBD2 (5 bases). With 0 bases removed from V and 6 bases from J, the gap between germline ends came to 19 bases. Germline loops: CDR1 ENHRY, CDR2 SYGVKD. This CDR3 contains 17 residues.